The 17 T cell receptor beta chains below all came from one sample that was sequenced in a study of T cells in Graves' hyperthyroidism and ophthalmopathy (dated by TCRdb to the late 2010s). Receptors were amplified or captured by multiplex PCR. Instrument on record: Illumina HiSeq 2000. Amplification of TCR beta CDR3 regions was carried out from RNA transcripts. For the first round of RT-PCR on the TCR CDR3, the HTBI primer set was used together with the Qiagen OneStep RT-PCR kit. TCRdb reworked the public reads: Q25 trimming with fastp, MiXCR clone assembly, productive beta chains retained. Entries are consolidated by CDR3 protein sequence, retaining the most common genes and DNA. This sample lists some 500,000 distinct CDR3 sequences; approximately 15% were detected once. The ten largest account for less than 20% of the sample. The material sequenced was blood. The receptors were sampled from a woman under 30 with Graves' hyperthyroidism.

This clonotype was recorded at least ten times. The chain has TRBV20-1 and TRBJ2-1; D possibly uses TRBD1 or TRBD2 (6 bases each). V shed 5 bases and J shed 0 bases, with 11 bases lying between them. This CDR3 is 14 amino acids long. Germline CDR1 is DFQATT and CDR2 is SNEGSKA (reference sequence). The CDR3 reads CSAGGGPSYNEQFF. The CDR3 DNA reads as TGCAGTGCTGGAGGGGGGCCCTCCTACAATGAGCAGTTCTTC.

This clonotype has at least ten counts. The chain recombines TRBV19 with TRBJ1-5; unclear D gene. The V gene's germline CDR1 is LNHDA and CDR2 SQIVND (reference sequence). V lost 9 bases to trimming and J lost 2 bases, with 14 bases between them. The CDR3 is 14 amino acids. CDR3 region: CASEHDGGNQPQHF. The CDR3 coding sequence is TGTGCCAGCGAGCACGATGGGGGCAATCAGCCCCAGCATTTT. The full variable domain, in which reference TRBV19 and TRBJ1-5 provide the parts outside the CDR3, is DGGITQSPKYLFRKEGQNVTLSCEQNLNHDAMYWYRQDPGQGLRLIYYSQIVNDFQKGDIAEGYSVSREKKESFPLTVTSAQKNPTAFYLCASEHDGGNQPQHFGDGTRLSIL.

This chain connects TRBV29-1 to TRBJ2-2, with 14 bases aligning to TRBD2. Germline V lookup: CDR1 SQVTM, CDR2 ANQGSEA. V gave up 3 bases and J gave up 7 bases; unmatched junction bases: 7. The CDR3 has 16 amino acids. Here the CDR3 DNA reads TGCAGCGTTGAGCCGGGACTAGCGGGAGTGGGCGGGGAGCTGTTTTTT. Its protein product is CSVEPGLAGVGGELFF.

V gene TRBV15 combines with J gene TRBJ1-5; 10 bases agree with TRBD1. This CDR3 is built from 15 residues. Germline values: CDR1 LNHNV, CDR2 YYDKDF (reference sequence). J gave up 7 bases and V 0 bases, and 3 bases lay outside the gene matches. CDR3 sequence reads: CATSREGQGTQPQHF. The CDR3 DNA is TGTGCCACCAGCAGAGAGGGACAGGGGACGCAGCCCCAGCATTTT.

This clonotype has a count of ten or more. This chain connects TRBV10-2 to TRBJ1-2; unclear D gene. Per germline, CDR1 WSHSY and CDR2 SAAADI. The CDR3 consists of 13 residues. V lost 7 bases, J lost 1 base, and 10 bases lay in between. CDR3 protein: CASTHPVNYGYTF. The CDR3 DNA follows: TGCGCCAGCACCCACCCGGTTAACTATGGCTACACCTTC.

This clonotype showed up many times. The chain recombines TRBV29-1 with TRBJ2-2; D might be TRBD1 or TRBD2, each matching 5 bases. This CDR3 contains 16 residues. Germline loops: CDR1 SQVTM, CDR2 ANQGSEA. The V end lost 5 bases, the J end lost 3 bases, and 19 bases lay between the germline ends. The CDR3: CSVPKGLTVDTGELFF. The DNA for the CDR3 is TGCAGCGTTCCGAAAGGACTGACAGTCGACACCGGGGAGCTGTTTTTT.

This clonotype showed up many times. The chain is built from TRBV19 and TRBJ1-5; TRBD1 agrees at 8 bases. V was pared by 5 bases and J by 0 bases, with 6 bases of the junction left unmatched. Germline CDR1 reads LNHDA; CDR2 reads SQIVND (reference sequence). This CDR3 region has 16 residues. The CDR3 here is CASSPGRGPSNQPQHF. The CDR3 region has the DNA TGTGCCAGTAGTCCCGGCAGGGGGCCTAGCAATCAGCCCCAGCATTTT. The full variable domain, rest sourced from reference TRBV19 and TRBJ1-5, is DGGITQSPKYLFRKEGQNVTLSCEQNLNHDAMYWYRQDPGQGLRLIYYSQIVNDFQKGDIAEGYSVSREKKESFPLTVTSAQKNPTAFYLCASSPGRGPSNQPQHFGDGTRLSIL.

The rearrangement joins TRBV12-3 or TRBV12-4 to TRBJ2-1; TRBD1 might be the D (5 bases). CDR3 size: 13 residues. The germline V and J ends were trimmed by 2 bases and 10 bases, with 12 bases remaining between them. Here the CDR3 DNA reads TGTGCCAGCAGTTTACGACAGATCAAAGAGCAGTTCTTC. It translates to CASSLRQIKEQFF.

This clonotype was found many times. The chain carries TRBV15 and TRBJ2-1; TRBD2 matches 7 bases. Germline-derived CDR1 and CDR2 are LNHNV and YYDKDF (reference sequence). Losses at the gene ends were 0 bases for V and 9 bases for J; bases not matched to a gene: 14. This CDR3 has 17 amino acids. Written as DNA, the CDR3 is TGTGCCACCAGCAGAGATGGTTCTGGGGGAGGGCCGAGTGAGCAGTTCTTC. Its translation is CATSRDGSGGGPSEQFF.

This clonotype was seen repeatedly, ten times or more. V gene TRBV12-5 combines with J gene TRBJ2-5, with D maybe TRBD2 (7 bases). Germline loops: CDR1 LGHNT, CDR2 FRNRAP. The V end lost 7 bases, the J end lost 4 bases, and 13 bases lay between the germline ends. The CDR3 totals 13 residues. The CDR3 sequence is CASVQGGGETQYF. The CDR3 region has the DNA TGTGCTAGTGTACAGGGAGGGGGAGAGACCCAGTACTTC. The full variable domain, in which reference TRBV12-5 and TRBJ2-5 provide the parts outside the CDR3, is DARVTQTPRHKVTEMGQEVTMRCQPILGHNTVFWYRQTMMQGLELLAYFRNRAPLDDSGMPKDRFSAEMPDATLATLKIQPSEPRDSAVYFCASVQGGGETQYFGPGTRLLVL.

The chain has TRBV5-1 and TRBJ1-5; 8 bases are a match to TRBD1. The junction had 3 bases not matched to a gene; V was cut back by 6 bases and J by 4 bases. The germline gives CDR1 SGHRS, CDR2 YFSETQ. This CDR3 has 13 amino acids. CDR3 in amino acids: CASIDRGNQPQHF. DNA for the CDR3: TGCGCCAGCATAGACAGGGGAAATCAGCCCCAGCATTTT.

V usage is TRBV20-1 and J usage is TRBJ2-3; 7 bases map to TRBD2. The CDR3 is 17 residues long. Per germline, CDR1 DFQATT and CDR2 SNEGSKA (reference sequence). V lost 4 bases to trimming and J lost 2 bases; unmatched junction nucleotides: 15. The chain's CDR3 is CSATPLPHLADTDTQYF. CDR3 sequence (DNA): TGCAGTGCTACACCCCTTCCCCATCTAGCGGACACAGATACGCAGTATTTT.

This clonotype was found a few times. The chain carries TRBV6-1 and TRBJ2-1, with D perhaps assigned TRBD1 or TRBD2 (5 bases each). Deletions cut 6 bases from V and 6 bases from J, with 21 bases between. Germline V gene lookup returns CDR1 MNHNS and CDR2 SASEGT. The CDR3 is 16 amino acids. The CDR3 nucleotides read TGTGCCAGCAGGACGCGTTGGGGACCTTGTAGCAATGAGCAGTTCTTC. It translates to CASRTRWGPCSNEQFF.

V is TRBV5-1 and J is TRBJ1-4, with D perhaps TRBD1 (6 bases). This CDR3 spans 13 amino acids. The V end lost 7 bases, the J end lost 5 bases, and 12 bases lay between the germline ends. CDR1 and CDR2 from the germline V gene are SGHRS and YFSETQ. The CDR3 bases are TGCGCCAGCCGACCGACAGGAAATGAAAAACTGTTTTTT. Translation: CASRPTGNEKLFF.

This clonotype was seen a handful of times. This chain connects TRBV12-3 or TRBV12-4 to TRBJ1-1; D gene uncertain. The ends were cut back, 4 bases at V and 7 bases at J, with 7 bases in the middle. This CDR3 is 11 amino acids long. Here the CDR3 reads CASSSVFEAFF. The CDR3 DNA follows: TGTGCCAGCAGTTCAGTCTTTGAAGCTTTCTTT.

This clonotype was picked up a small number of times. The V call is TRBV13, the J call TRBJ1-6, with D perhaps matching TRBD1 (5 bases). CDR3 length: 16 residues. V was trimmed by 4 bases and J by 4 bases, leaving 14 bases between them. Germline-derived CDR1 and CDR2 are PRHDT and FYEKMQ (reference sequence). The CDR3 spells CASSWGPGSYNSPLHF. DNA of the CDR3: TGTGCCAGCAGCTGGGGACCGGGGAGTTATAATTCACCCCTCCACTTT.

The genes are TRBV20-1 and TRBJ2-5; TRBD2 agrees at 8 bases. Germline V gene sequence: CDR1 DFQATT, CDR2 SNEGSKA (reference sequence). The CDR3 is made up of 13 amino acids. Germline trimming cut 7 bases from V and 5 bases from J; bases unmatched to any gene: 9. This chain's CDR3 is CSVRAGDGETQYF. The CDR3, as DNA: TGCAGTGTCCGAGCGGGAGACGGGGAGACCCAGTACTTC.